What follows are 22 T cell receptor beta chains derived from one specimen sequenced in a study of shared clonotypes between healthy human individuals. The assay was immunoSEQ multiplex PCR, and TCRdb's table has in-frame clones only and misses some. Of a few hundred thousand clones in the sample, 60% to 80% were seen once. Sequencing was done on a sample of memory CD4+ T cells sorted from blood. The sample's subset: CD45RA-negative fraction. The receptors originated from a man aged 30 to 39 in good health.

About this clone itself: This may arise from a read error, as a much more abundant clone is one base away. The chain uses TRBV7-9 and TRBJ2-3; D gene ambiguous. V lost 3 bases and J lost 2, with 3 bases in between. Germline loops: CDR1 SEHNR, CDR2 FQNEAQ (reference sequence). This CDR3 spans 12 amino acids. CDR3 nucleotide sequence: TGTGCCAGCAGCTTCGACACAGATACGCAGTATTTT. This codes for CASSFDTDTQYF.

This clone was picked up a small number of times. The rearrangement joins TRBV9 to TRBJ2-3, with unresolved D. The CDR3 contains 13 residues. Germline CDR1 SGDLS, CDR2 YYNGEE. The V end was cut by 4 bases, the J end by 0 bases, with 6 bases between. The CDR3 is CASSQASTDTQYF. CDR3 bases: TGTGCCAGCAGCCAAGCCAGCACAGATACGCAGTATTTT.

The chain uses TRBV18 and TRBJ2-1; D is possibly TRBD1 (5 bases). CDR1 and CDR2 (germline): KGHSH, LQKENI. V was shortened by 3 bases and J by 5 bases, with 11 bases between the two germline ends. This CDR3 has 14 amino acids. The CDR3 protein is CASSPRKGDNEQFF. CDR3 sequence (DNA): TGTGCCAGCTCACCTCGGAAAGGGGACAATGAGCAGTTCTTC.

This clone was found a few times. The chain joins TRBV20-1 to TRBJ2-5, with D perhaps matching TRBD1 or TRBD2 (5 bases each). With 7 bases removed from V and 5 bases from J, the gap between germline ends came to 11 bases. Per germline, CDR1 DFQATT and CDR2 SNEGSKA (reference sequence). The CDR3 runs 11 residues. The DNA of the CDR3 is TGCAGTGGAGGTGGGGACGAGACCCAGTACTTC. Translated: CSGGGDETQYF.

The chain couples TRBV6-4 to TRBJ2-7; D is possibly TRBD2 (6 bases). The ends were cut back, 10 bases at V and 3 bases at J, with 13 bases in the middle. The CDR3 extends over 12 amino acids. From germline, CDR1 is MRHNA and CDR2 SNTAGT. The CDR3 DNA is TGTGCCAAAAGCGGGTTGGGCTACGAGCAGTACTTC. Translated, it gives CAKSGLGYEQYF.

V gene TRBV6-1 combines with J gene TRBJ2-5; 9 nucleotides agree with TRBD1. Germline V gives CDR1 MNHNS, CDR2 SASEGT. Trimming at V came to 4 bases and at J to 5 bases, leaving 8 bases not matched to a gene. This CDR3 has 15 residues. The CDR3 nucleotides read TGTGCCAGCAGTGGGCGGACAGGGGTTACGGAGACCCAGTACTTC. As protein: CASSGRTGVTETQYF.

Only a few counts were recorded for this clone. V gene TRBV28 combines with J gene TRBJ2-1, with D hard to call. Looked up from germline, CDR1 is MDHEN and CDR2 is SYDVKM. With 2 bases removed from V and 5 bases from J, the gap between germline ends came to 4 bases. This CDR3 contains 12 residues. DNA for the CDR3: TGTGCCAGCAGTTTACCTAACAATGAGCAGTTCTTC. This sequence encodes CASSLPNNEQFF.

The J gene is TRBJ2-1, the V gene TRBV18, with TRBD1 matching 9 bases. V lost 6 bases, J lost 7 bases, and 4 bases stayed unmatched. There are 13 residues in the CDR3. From germline, CDR1 is KGHSH and CDR2 LQKENI. The CDR3 region is CASSLDRGNEQFF. DNA of the CDR3: TGTGCCAGCTCCCTTGACAGGGGGAATGAGCAGTTCTTC.

The chain carries TRBV9 and TRBJ1-4; 7 bases match TRBD1. The CDR3 contains 15 residues. V trimming: 4 bases; J trimming: 5 bases; junction bases outside the gene matches: 8. The germline gives CDR1 SGDLS, CDR2 YYNGEE. The CDR3 loop reads CASSISGQTNEKLFF. As DNA, the CDR3 is TGTGCCAGCAGCATCTCGGGACAGACGAATGAAAAACTGTTTTTT.

This clone was found a few times. J is TRBJ1-2 and V is TRBV19, with D possibly being TRBD1 (6 bases). CDR3 length equals 14 residues. V lost 5 bases and J 5 bases, leaving 15 bases between the germline ends. Germline CDR1 LNHDA, CDR2 SQIVND (reference sequence). DNA of the CDR3: TGTGCCAGTAGTCCTCAACAGGGATGGTATGGCTACACCTTC. Translating gives CASSPQQGWYGYTF.

V gene TRBV18 combines with J gene TRBJ2-3, with 9 bases identical to TRBD1. Germline values: CDR1 KGHSH, CDR2 LQKENI. Trimming cost V 1 base and J 6 bases; bases outside gene matches: 5. The CDR3 loop spans 15 amino acids. CDR3 sequence reads: CASSPQGQGGDTQYF. The CDR3 DNA is TGTGCCAGCTCACCACAGGGACAGGGAGGGGATACGCAGTATTTT.

The V gene is TRBV5-1, the J gene TRBJ2-1; D unresolved. V gave up 2 bases and J gave up 6 bases, with 15 bases separating them. The CDR3 totals 15 residues. Germline V gene data show CDR1 as SGHRS and CDR2 as YFSETQ. The chain's CDR3 is CASSLTPVSGNEQFF. The CDR3, as DNA: TGCGCCAGCAGCTTAACTCCAGTTTCAGGCAATGAGCAGTTCTTC.

The chain recombines TRBV2 with TRBJ2-7; 7 bases are shared with TRBD2. Germline assignment: CDR1 SNHLY and CDR2 FYNNEI. CDR3 length: 15 residues. V lost 8 bases and J lost 4; bases outside the gene matches: 14. The CDR3 coding sequence is TGTGCCAGCTCCCCCGGGACTAACCTACGGTACGAGCAGTACTTC. It translates to CASSPGTNLRYEQYF.

V gene TRBV10-3 combines with J gene TRBJ2-3, with 9 nucleotides matching TRBD1. V lost 5 bases and J lost 2; bases outside the gene matches: 5. Looked up from germline, CDR1 is ENHRY and CDR2 is SYGVKD. CDR3 length: 15 amino acids. The chain's CDR3 is CAISSGTGNTDTQYF. The CDR3 region has the DNA TGTGCCATCAGTTCCGGGACAGGGAACACAGATACGCAGTATTTT.

The chain employs TRBV5-1 and TRBJ2-3, with 8 bases fitting TRBD1. CDR3 length: 14 residues. The V and J ends lost 4 bases and 5 bases, in that order; junction bases with no gene match: 6. Germline assignment: CDR1 SGHRS and CDR2 YFSETQ. CDR3 bases: TGCGCCAGCAGCGTGACAGGGGTCGTAGATACGCAGTATTTT. Its protein is CASSVTGVVDTQYF.

V and J are TRBV6-5 and TRBJ1-1, with D unresolved. Between the trimmed V and J ends, which lost 0 bases and 4 bases, there was a span of 9 bases. CDR3 length equals 14 residues. CDR1 is MNHEY and CDR2 is SVGAGI in the germline V gene. CDR3 sequence (DNA): TGTGCCAGCAGTTACTCGATTGGATCCACTGAAGCTTTCTTT. Translating it yields CASSYSIGSTEAFF.

V gene TRBV11-1 combines with J gene TRBJ1-2, with 9 bases lining up with TRBD1. V dropped 5 bases and J dropped 4; count of bases not matched to a gene: 8. Per germline, CDR1 SGHAT and CDR2 FQDESV (reference sequence). The CDR3 consists of 15 residues. CDR3 sequence (DNA): TGTGCCAGCAGCGCTCGGGACAGGGAGGGCTATGGCTACACCTTC. It specifies CASSARDREGYGYTF.

This chain links TRBV14 with TRBJ2-3; D tentatively reads TRBD1 or TRBD2 (5 bases each). Trimming took 4 bases from V and 2 from J, leaving 10 bases between them. The germline V gene encodes CDR1 SGHDN and CDR2 FVKESK. The CDR3 contains 14 residues. CDR3 bases: TGTGCCAGCAGCCGCAGGGAGCCCACAGATACGCAGTATTTT. This translates into CASSRREPTDTQYF.

The chain employs TRBV7-1 and TRBJ2-6; TRBD1 agrees at 9 bases. TRBV7-1 is noted as an ORF with a role that remains uncertain. This CDR3 has 16 residues. The ends lost 5 bases at V and 3 bases at J; junction bases unmatched: 5. This CDR3 is CASSAGTGFGANVLTF. The CDR3 DNA is TGTGCCAGCAGCGCCGGGACAGGGTTTGGGGCCAACGTCCTGACTTTC.

The sample holds a few counts of this clone. This chain connects TRBV6-1 to TRBJ2-4, with D unresolved. Trimming left V 3 bases short and J 6 bases short, with 6 bases between. Germline-derived CDR1 and CDR2 are MNHNS and SASEGT. CDR3 length: 12 residues. The CDR3 spells CASSEGSNIQYF. CDR3 coding DNA: TGTGCCAGCAGTGAGGGGTCAAACATTCAGTACTTC.

This sequence joins TRBV5-5 and TRBJ2-7, with 13 bases that match TRBD2. Germline V CDR1 and CDR2: SGHKS, YYEKEE (reference sequence). The CDR3 spans 17 residues. Trimming took 2 bases from V and 4 from J; bases not matched to a gene: 9. The CDR3 sequence: CASSLSPTSGRPYEQYF. The CDR3 DNA is TGTGCCAGCAGCTTAAGCCCGACTAGCGGGAGGCCATACGAGCAGTACTTC.

The J gene is TRBJ2-7, the V gene TRBV19; D is undetermined. This CDR3 has 13 residues. Looked up from germline, CDR1 is LNHDA and CDR2 is SQIVND (reference sequence). The V gene lost 0 bases and the J gene lost 9 bases, with 12 bases spanning the gap. The CDR3 DNA reads as TGTGCCAGTAGTATAGATCGGATGACGGGGCAGTACTTC. This encodes CASSIDRMTGQYF.